This section outlines one T cell receptor beta chain sequence together with its context. The record originates from a study of glioma-infiltrating T cells after dendritic cell vaccination. Data came from immunoSEQ multiplex PCR; TCRdb stores just in-frame clones and leaves some out. In the table there are 65,000 to 80,000 clones, around 81% of which are singletons. Germline loops: CDR1 MNHEY, CDR2 SVGAGI. The CDR3 consists of 15 residues. V lost 6 bases and J lost 4; bases outside the gene matches: 10. V and J are TRBV6-5 and TRBJ1-1; 8 bases align to TRBD1. The clonotype comes from a human donor with glioblastoma. Sequenced material: blood, taken before dendritic cell vaccination. CDR3 nucleotide sequence: TGTGCCAGCAGGACCACAGGGGGTGCGTTCACTGAAGCTTTCTTT. It translates to CASRTTGGAFTEAFF.